The clone carrying this T cell receptor beta chain was counted a few times. Its antigen is currently unknown. TCRdb fed the reads into MiXCR, producing one record per CDR3 protein. The table lists 200,000 to 250,000 distinct CDR3 sequences, 6.5% of them singletons, with about 6.3% in the top ten. V dropped 7 bases and J dropped 1 base, with 10 bases sitting between them. Germline lookup yields CDR1 DFQATT and CDR2 SNEGSKA (reference sequence). The CDR3 extends over 12 amino acids. This sample was included in a study of T cell repertoires in cytomegalovirus infection. As for the study in general: Public TCR beta signature analysis indicated the presence of both CMV infection and matching HLA type. Overall study results and limits: There were HLA-C-restricted CMV-specific TCR beta clonotypes dominating the ex vivo response.

V and J are TRBV20-1 and TRBJ1-1; no definite D call. The sample consisted of PBMCs. This TCR derives from a human donor in good health (CMV status not recorded). Some clones in this sample may be carry-over from other donors' samples. The DNA of the CDR3 is TGCAGTGGAGCCCGTGGGAACACTGAAGCTTTCTTT. Translated: CSGARGNTEAFF.